This T cell receptor (beta chain) is from a study of T cell repertoires in cytomegalovirus infection. Study context: Based on public TCR beta signatures, there were indications of CMV infection and of a matching HLA type.

The study, taken as a whole, reports: Ex vivo responses were dominated by HLA-C-restricted CMV-specific TCR beta clonotypes.

Germline CDR1 SEHNR, CDR2 FQNEAQ (reference sequence). The germline V and J ends were trimmed by 11 bases and 0 bases, with 26 bases remaining between them. The CDR3 has 18 amino acids. Worth noting for this clonotype: Its antigen remains unknown.

TCRdb redid the calling of the reads with MiXCR, one entry per CDR3 protein. The data show about 71,000 distinct CDR3 sequences, 20% to 25% seen once. The sequencing here drew on CD8+ T cells from cultured PBMCs, taken from culture after CMV antigen stimulation. The clonotype comes from a human donor in good health (CMV status not recorded). Some clones in this sample may be carry-over from other donors' samples. The rearrangement uses TRBV7-9 and TRBJ2-1; a weak D match, TRBD1 (6 bases). Here the CDR3 reads CAGTARGSEGVSYNEQFF. CDR3 in DNA: TGTGCCGGCACCGCGAGGGGGTCGGAAGGGGTCTCCTACAATGAGCAGTTCTTC.